This TCR beta chain was sequenced for a study of Graves' ophthalmopathy and Graves' hyperthyroidism. Amplification targeted the TCR beta CDR3 regions, with RNA transcripts as the source material. The first round was an RT-PCR with HTBI primers, and the second round was a multiplex PCR. TCRdb re-analysed the multiplex PCR reads in MiXCR, keeping a single row per CDR3 protein. The data hold over a million distinct CDR3 sequences, with around a third observed a single time. This clonotype came up a few times. Its target is not known. Study observations and caveats: The model forecast ophthalmopathy progression, reaching 60% to 71% sensitivity and approximately 72% specificity.

The V gene's germline CDR1 is SGHRS and CDR2 YFSETQ. CDR3 length: 13 amino acids. V lost 6 bases to trimming and J lost 10 bases, with 19 bases between them. The rearrangement uses TRBV5-1 and TRBJ1-2, with TRBD1 as a possible D gene (5 bases). The sequenced material came from peripheral blood or thyroid tissue (not recorded which). This clonotype originated in an adult man with Graves' hyperthyroidism. CDR3 in amino acids: CASTPKRGDDYTF. In nucleotides, the CDR3 is TGCGCCAGCACCCCAAAAAGGGGTGACGACTACACCTTC. Drawing the rest from reference TRBV5-1 and TRBJ1-2, the complete variable domain is KAGVTQTPRYLIKTRGQQVTLSCSPISGHRSVSWYQQTPGQGLQFLFEYFSETQRNKGNFPGRFSGRQFSNSRSEMNVSTLELGDSALYLCASTPKRGDDYTFGSGTRLTVV.